The 20 T cell receptor beta chains reported below all come from one sample, sequenced in a study of early T cells in non-severe SARS-CoV-2 infection. TCRdb called the 5' RACE reads again in MiXCR, with one record for every CDR3 protein. The table lists 60,000 to 65,000 distinct CDR3 sequences, roughly an eighth of them singletons. Sample: whole blood. These TCRs come from an adult who was a healthcare worker with PCR-confirmed SARS-CoV-2 infection or an uninfected control (not recorded which).

This clonotype came up a few times. The CDR3 sequence is CASSGGTVQETQYF. The CDR3 nucleotides read TGTGCCAGCAGCGGCGGGACTGTCCAAGAGACCCAGTACTTC. The V gene is TRBV7-6, the J gene TRBJ2-5; a weak D match, TRBD2 (6 bases). From germline, CDR1 is SGHVS and CDR2 FNYEAQ. Trimming took off 5 bases at V and 1 base at J, with 11 bases between the two ends. The CDR3 consists of 14 residues.

The J gene is TRBJ2-3, the V gene TRBV4-3; TRBD1 matches 7 bases. Losses at the gene ends were 0 bases for V and 2 bases for J; bases not matched to a gene: 8. The CDR3 covers 17 residues. From germline, CDR1 is LGHNA and CDR2 YSLEER. CDR3 in DNA: TGCGCCAGCAGCCAAGATATGAGGACAGGCCTCACAGATACGCAGTATTTT. As protein: CASSQDMRTGLTDTQYF.

This clonotype appeared many times. The chain couples TRBV19 to TRBJ2-1; 11 bases fit TRBD2. Per germline, CDR1 LNHDA and CDR2 SQIVND (reference sequence). V lost 3 bases and J lost 4; bases outside the gene matches: 5. The CDR3 is 16 residues long. For the CDR3, the DNA is TGTGCCAGTAGTATTCCGTCTAGCGGGAGGTACAATGAGCAGTTCTTC. The encoded protein is CASSIPSSGRYNEQFF.

In DNA form, the CDR3 reads TGTGCCAGCAGTTTAGGCAGGACAGTTTTCTCCGAGCAGTACTTC. Amino acid sequence: CASSLGRTVFSEQYF. V gene TRBV27 combines with J gene TRBJ2-7; D is perhaps TRBD1 (6 bases). Trimming pared 2 bases from V and 6 bases from J, leaving 17 bases between. The CDR3 is made up of 15 amino acids. Per germline, CDR1 MNHEY and CDR2 SMNVEV (reference sequence).

The chain recombines TRBV11-2 with TRBJ2-2; 9 positions match TRBD2. V lost 5 bases to trimming and J lost 6 bases; unmatched junction nucleotides: 7. CDR3 length: 15 residues. The germline V gene has CDR1 SGHAT and CDR2 FQNNGV. The chain's CDR3 is CASSPRGTSPGELFF. The CDR3 DNA reads TGTGCCAGCAGCCCAAGAGGGACTAGCCCCGGGGAGCTGTTTTTT.

The chain employs TRBV7-8 and TRBJ2-3; 7 bases line up with TRBD2. CDR1 and CDR2 from the germline V gene are SGHVS and FQNEAQ. Unmatched junction bases numbered 13, after V lost 1 base and J lost 6 bases. CDR3 length: 17 residues. This CDR3 reads CASSLGAGAAAADTQYF. The CDR3 nucleotides are TGTGCCAGCAGCTTAGGGGCGGGAGCCGCCGCGGCTGATACGCAGTATTTT.

This clonotype appeared many times. J is TRBJ1-3 and V is TRBV20-1; D call uncertain. The V end lost 1 base, the J end lost 3 bases, and 10 bases lay between the germline ends. CDR3 length equals 14 residues. CDR1 is DFQATT and CDR2 is SNEGSKA in the germline V gene (reference sequence). CDR3 residues: CSARGRGFGNTIYF. DNA for the CDR3: TGCAGTGCTAGAGGGCGGGGATTTGGAAACACCATATATTTT.

Of note for this clonotype: A much larger clone differs by one base, so this may be a read error. The chain has TRBV7-2 and TRBJ2-7, with TRBD1 matching over 8 bases. Germline V CDR1 and CDR2: SGHTA, FQGNSA. V lost 3 bases to trimming and J lost 2 bases; unmatched junction nucleotides: 0. The CDR3 spans 13 residues. CDR3 bases: TGTGCCAGCAGCTTGGACAGGGCCTACGAGCAGTACTTC. Encoded protein: CASSLDRAYEQYF.

This clonotype was recorded many times. This chain connects TRBV29-1 to TRBJ1-1; possible D gene TRBD1, 5 bases. There are 11 residues in the CDR3. Germline V gives CDR1 SQVTM, CDR2 ANQGSEA. V lost 0 bases and J 12 bases, leaving 11 bases between the germline ends. CDR3 protein: CSVEDGQGTFF. The CDR3 nucleotides read TGCAGCGTTGAAGATGGCCAGGGAACTTTCTTT.

This clonotype was detected ten times or more. V usage is TRBV11-2 and J usage is TRBJ1-4; maybe TRBD1 (5 bases). Germline lookup yields CDR1 SGHAT and CDR2 FQNNGV. Deletions cut 5 bases from V and 5 bases from J, with 12 bases between. This CDR3 has 14 residues. CDR3 nucleotide sequence: TGTGCCAGCAGCCCCATTGAGGGGAATGAAAAACTGTTTTTT. Its protein is CASSPIEGNEKLFF. Drawing the rest from reference TRBV11-2 and TRBJ1-4, the complete variable domain is EAGVAQSPRYKIIEKRQSVAFWCNPISGHATLYWYQQILGQGPKLLIQFQNNGVVDDSQLPKDRFSAERLKGVDSTLKIQPAKLEDSAVYLCASSPIEGNEKLFFGSGTQLSVL.

This clonotype came up many times. The J gene is TRBJ2-5, the V gene TRBV12-3 or TRBV12-4, with 9 bases lining up with TRBD1. The V segment lost 6 bases and the J segment 3 bases; nucleotides outside the gene matches: 11. This CDR3 spans 16 amino acids. The CDR3 spells CASRMDRGRWEETQYF. The CDR3 coding sequence is TGTGCCAGCAGAATGGACAGGGGTCGATGGGAAGAGACCCAGTACTTC.

Sample share makes this clonotype medium-sized. The gene calls are TRBV27 and TRBJ1-6; D not certain. V dropped 9 bases and J dropped 7 bases, with 16 bases sitting between them. The CDR3 sequence is 14 residues long. Germline V CDR1 and CDR2: MNHEY, SMNVEV (reference sequence). CDR3 coding DNA: TGTGCCAGTTCGACTCTAGACTCCAATTCACCCCTCCACTTT. It yields the protein CASSTLDSNSPLHF.

V and J are TRBV7-2 and TRBJ1-2, with D unclear. Looked up from germline, CDR1 is SGHTA and CDR2 is FQGNSA. Trimming removed 2 bases from V and 2 bases from J, with 6 bases in between. The CDR3 covers 13 residues. CDR3 residues: CASSLWLNYGYTF. The CDR3 DNA reads as TGTGCCAGCAGCTTATGGTTAAACTATGGCTACACCTTC.

This clonotype was seen repeatedly, ten times or more. CDR3 in DNA: TGTGCCATAGGGACTAGCGACGCAGATACGCAGTATTTT. This codes for CAIGTSDADTQYF. The chain joins TRBV10-3 to TRBJ2-3, with TRBD2 matching over 10 bases. The CDR3 sequence is 13 residues long. The germline CDR1 and CDR2 sequences are ENHRY and SYGVKD. The V segment lost 9 bases and the J segment 4 bases; nucleotides outside the gene matches: 4.

This clonotype turned up a few times. The chain couples TRBV11-2 to TRBJ2-1; 10 nucleotides align to TRBD2. The V and J ends lost 5 bases and 4 bases, in that order; junction bases with no gene match: 5. This CDR3 comprises 15 residues. The V gene's germline CDR1 is SGHAT and CDR2 FQNNGV. In nucleotides, the CDR3 is TGTGCCAGCAGCCGCGGACTAGCGGAGTACAATGAGCAGTTCTTC. Residues: CASSRGLAEYNEQFF.

This clonotype was seen at least ten times. The chain couples TRBV7-8 to TRBJ2-1; D might be TRBD2 (5 bases). Germline assignment: CDR1 SGHVS and CDR2 FQNEAQ. CDR3 length: 14 amino acids. Trimming cost V 0 bases and J 6 bases, with 9 bases left between them. The CDR3 is CASSLALGGNEQFF. The CDR3 DNA follows: TGTGCCAGCAGCTTAGCGCTAGGAGGCAATGAGCAGTTCTTC.

This clonotype was seen more than once but under ten times. The chain employs TRBV7-6 and TRBJ2-2, with 10 bases lining up with TRBD1. V lost 5 bases and J lost 3; bases outside the gene matches: 6. Germline V gene data show CDR1 as SGHVS and CDR2 as FNYEAQ. The CDR3 has 16 amino acids. The CDR3 DNA reads TGTGCCAGCAGCCGGGGGACAGGGGTCTACACCGGGGAGCTGTTTTTT. Translated: CASSRGTGVYTGELFF. The full variable domain, with the rest looked up from reference TRBV7-6 and TRBJ2-2, is GAGVSQSPRYKVTKRGQDVALRCDPISGHVSLYWYRQALGQGPEFLTYFNYEAQQDKSGLPNDRFSAERPEGSISTLTIQRTEQRDSAMYRCASSRGTGVYTGELFFGEGSRLTVL.

The chain couples TRBV7-9 to TRBJ2-3; 8 positions match TRBD1. Trimming took 0 bases from V and 5 from J; bases not matched to a gene: 4. This CDR3 contains 15 residues. Germline V lookup: CDR1 SEHNR, CDR2 FQNEAQ (reference sequence). CDR3 sequence reads: CASSLARGRRDTQYF. Here the CDR3 DNA reads TGTGCCAGCAGCTTAGCCAGGGGGCGGAGAGATACGCAGTATTTT. The full variable domain, its missing parts supplied by reference TRBV7-9 and TRBJ2-3, is DTGVSQNPRHKITKRGQNVTFRCDPISEHNRLYWYRQTLGQGPEFLTYFQNEAQLEKSRLLSDRFSAERPKGSFSTLEIQRTEQGDSAMYLCASSLARGRRDTQYFGPGTRLTVL.

The sample holds a few counts of this clonotype. This chain links TRBV6-5 with TRBJ1-6; D is uncertain. CDR1 and CDR2 (germline): MNHEY, SVGAGI. V lost 6 bases and J lost 6, with 15 bases in between. The CDR3 spans 15 residues. CDR3: CASSRSQTSNSPLHF. The DNA for the CDR3 is TGTGCCAGCAGCCGAAGTCAGACCAGTAATTCACCCCTCCACTTT.

This clonotype was counted between two and nine times. The chain has TRBV28 and TRBJ2-3; 9 nucleotides match TRBD2. J gave up 3 bases and V 7 bases, and 11 bases lay outside the gene matches. Germline CDR1 and CDR2: MDHEN and SYDVKM. The CDR3 is 16 amino acids. The chain's CDR3 is CASTPLSGRGTDTQYF. The CDR3 DNA reads as TGTGCCAGCACTCCTCTTAGCGGGAGAGGGACAGATACGCAGTATTTT.